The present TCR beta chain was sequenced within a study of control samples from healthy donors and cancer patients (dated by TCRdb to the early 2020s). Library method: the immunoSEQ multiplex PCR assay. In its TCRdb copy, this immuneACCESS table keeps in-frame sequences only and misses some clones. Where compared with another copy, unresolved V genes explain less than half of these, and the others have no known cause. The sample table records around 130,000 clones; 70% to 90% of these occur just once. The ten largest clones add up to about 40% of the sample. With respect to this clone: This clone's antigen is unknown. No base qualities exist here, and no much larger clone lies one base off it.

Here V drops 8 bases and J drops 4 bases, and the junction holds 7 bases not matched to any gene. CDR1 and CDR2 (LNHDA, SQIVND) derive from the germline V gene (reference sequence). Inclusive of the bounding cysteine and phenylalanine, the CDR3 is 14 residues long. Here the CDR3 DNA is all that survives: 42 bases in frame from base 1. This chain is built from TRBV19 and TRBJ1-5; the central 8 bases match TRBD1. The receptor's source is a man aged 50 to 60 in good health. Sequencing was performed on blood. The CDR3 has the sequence CASDVQGGNQPQHF. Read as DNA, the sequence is TGTGCCAGTGACGTACAGGGGGGAAATCAGCCCCAGCATTTT.